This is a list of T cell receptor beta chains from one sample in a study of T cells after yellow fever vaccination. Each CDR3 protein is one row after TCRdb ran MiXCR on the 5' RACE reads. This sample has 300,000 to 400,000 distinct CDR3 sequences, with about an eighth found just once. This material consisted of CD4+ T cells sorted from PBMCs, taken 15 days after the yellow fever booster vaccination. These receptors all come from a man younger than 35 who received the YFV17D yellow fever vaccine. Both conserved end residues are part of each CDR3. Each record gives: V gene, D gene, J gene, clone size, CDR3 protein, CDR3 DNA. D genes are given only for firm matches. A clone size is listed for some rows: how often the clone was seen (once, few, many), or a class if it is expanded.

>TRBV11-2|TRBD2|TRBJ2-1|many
CASSLERGGLPYNEQFF
TGTGCCAGCAGCTTGGAGCGGGGGGGCCTCCCCTACAATGAGCAGTTCTTC
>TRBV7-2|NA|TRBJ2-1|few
CASSPSGEQFF
TGTGCCAGCAGCCCCTCGGGTGAGCAGTTCTTC
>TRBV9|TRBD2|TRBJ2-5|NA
CASSASGGFQETQYF
TGTGCCAGCAGCGCTAGCGGGGGTTTCCAAGAGACCCAGTACTTC
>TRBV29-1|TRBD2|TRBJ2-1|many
CSVSSGGAIHGEQFF
TGCAGCGTCAGTAGCGGGGGGGCCATCCACGGTGAGCAGTTCTTC
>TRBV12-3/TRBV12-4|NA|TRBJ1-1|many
CASSLLGAAPNTEAFF
TGTGCCAGCAGTTTATTGGGCGCGGCCCCAAACACTGAAGCTTTCTTT
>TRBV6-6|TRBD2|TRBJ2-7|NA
CASSYSRAGGTYEQYF
TGTGCCAGCAGTTACTCGAGAGCGGGGGGAACCTACGAGCAGTACTTC
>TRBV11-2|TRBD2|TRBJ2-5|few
CASGTSGVETQYF
TGTGCCAGCGGGACTAGCGGGGTCGAGACCCAGTACTTC
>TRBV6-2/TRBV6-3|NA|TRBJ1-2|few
CASSYGTVGYGYTF
TGTGCCAGCAGTTACGGAACAGTAGGCTATGGCTACACCTTC
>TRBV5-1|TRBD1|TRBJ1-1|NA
CASSPSTGDVTEAFF
TGCGCCAGCAGCCCATCCACAGGGGATGTCACTGAAGCTTTCTTT
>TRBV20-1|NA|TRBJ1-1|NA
CSASYRMDTEAFF
TGCAGTGCTAGCTACAGGATGGACACTGAAGCTTTCTTT
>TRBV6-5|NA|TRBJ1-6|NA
CASSFQGSGDSPLHF
TGTGCCAGCAGTTTCCAGGGCAGTGGAGATTCACCCCTCCACTTT
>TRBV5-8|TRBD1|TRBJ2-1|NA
CASSSGDRGYNEQFF
TGTGCCAGCAGCTCGGGGGACAGGGGGTACAATGAGCAGTTCTTC
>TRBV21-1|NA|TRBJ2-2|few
CASSKCPPTSGGPNGELFF
TGTGCCAGCAGCAAATGCCCCCCCACTAGCGGGGGGCCCAACGGGGAGCTGTTTTTT
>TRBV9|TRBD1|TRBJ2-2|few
CASSGIRGPTGELFF
TGTGCCAGCAGCGGGATCAGGGGGCCCACCGGGGAGCTGTTTTTT
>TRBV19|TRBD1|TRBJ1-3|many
CASSGTVSGNTIYF
TGTGCCAGTAGTGGGACAGTCTCTGGAAACACCATATATTTT
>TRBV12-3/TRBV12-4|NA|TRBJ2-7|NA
CASSSRTASYEQYF
TGTGCCAGCAGTTCCCGGACAGCCTCCTACGAGCAGTACTTC
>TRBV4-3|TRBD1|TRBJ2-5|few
CASSPGQATGEETQYF
TGCGCCAGCAGCCCTGGACAGGCAACAGGCGAAGAGACCCAGTACTTC
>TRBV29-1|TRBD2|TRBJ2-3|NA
CVSLGGDGTDTQYF
TGCGTAAGCCTGGGGGGGGACGGCACAGATACGCAGTATTTT
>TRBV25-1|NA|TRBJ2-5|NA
CASSAATGSGETQYF
TGTGCCAGCAGTGCCGCGACAGGTTCTGGGGAGACCCAGTACTTC
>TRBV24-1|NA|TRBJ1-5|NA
CATSVDPGRRYSNQPQHF
TGTGCCACCAGTGTCGACCCGGGACGGAGATATAGCAATCAGCCCCAGCATTTT
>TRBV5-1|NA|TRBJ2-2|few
CASSLSWGLNTGELFF
TGCGCCAGCAGCTTGAGTTGGGGACTGAACACCGGGGAGCTGTTTTTT
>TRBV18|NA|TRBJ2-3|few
CASSPGSVTDTQYF
TGTGCCAGCTCGCCAGGGTCGGTTACAGATACGCAGTATTTT
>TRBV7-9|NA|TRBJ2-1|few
CASSRFFGSEQFF
TGTGCCAGCAGCCGTTTCTTCGGGAGTGAGCAGTTCTTC
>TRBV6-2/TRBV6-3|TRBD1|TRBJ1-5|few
CASSYFPGGSNQPQHF
TGTGCCAGCAGTTACTTCCCAGGGGGTAGCAATCAGCCCCAGCATTTT
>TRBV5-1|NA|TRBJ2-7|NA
CASSLAPGPIYEQYF
TGCGCCAGCAGCTTGGCCCCGGGACCAATCTACGAGCAGTACTTC
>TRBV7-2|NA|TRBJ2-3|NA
CASSRPRTADTQYF
TGTGCCAGCAGCCGACCCCGGACAGCAGATACGCAGTATTTT
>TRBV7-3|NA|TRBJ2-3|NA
CASSLPGLADTQYF
TGTGCCAGCAGCTTACCGGGGCTTGCAGATACGCAGTATTTT
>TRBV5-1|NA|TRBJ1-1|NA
CASSGGGGPDTEAFF
TGCGCCAGCAGCGGTGGGGGGGGCCCGGACACTGAAGCTTTCTTT
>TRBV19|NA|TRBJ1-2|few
CASSIPWQAQHYGYTF
TGTGCCAGTAGTATCCCTTGGCAGGCCCAGCACTATGGCTACACCTTC
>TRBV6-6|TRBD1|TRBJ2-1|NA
CASSTRDSRGQFF
TGTGCCAGCAGTACCCGGGACAGCCGTGGGCAGTTCTTC
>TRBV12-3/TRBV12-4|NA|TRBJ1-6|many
CASSLGGVRPLHF
TGTGCCAGCAGTTTAGGAGGGGTAAGGCCCCTCCACTTT
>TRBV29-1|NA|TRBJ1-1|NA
CSVEANTEAFF
TGCAGCGTTGAGGCGAACACTGAAGCTTTCTTT
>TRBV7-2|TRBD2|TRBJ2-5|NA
CASSLQRGGETQYF
TGTGCCAGCAGCTTACAGCGGGGGGGCGAGACCCAGTACTTC
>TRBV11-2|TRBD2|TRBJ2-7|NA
CASSFHHQAGGGYEQYF
TGTGCCAGCAGCTTCCACCACCAGGCGGGGGGCGGCTACGAGCAGTACTTC
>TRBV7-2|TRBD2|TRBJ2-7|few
CASSSGTSAYEQYF
TGTGCCAGCAGCTCCGGGACTAGTGCCTACGAGCAGTACTTC
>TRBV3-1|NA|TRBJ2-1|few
CASSHDGSYNEQFF
TGTGCCAGCAGCCATGACGGGTCCTACAATGAGCAGTTCTTC
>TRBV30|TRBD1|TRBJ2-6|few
CAWSNSRVRGSSRSGANVLTF
TGTGCCTGGAGTAATTCGCGCGTCAGGGGGTCTTCCCGCTCTGGGGCCAACGTCCTGACTTTC
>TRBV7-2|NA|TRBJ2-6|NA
CASSSPGGRSGANVLTF
TGTGCCAGCAGCTCCCCCGGGGGTCGGTCTGGGGCCAACGTCCTGACTTTC
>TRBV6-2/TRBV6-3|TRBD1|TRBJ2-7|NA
CASDDRGSSYEQYF
TGTGCCAGCGATGACAGGGGCAGCTCCTACGAGCAGTACTTC
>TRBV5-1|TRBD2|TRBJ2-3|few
CASSAGGADTDTQYF
TGCGCCAGCAGCGCGGGGGGCGCTGACACAGATACGCAGTATTTT
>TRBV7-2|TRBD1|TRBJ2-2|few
CASLMGTGVRELFF
TGTGCCAGTCTAATGGGGACAGGGGTTCGGGAGCTGTTTTTT
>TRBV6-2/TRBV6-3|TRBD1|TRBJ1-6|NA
CASSDQGDNSPLHF
TGTGCCAGCAGTGATCAGGGGGATAATTCACCCCTCCACTTT
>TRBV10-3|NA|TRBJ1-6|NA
CAIRGSPLHF
TGTGCCATCAGGGGCTCACCCCTCCACTTT
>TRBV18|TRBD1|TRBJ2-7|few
CASSPGTGRDEQYF
TGTGCCAGCTCACCCGGGACAGGGCGGGACGAGCAGTACTTC
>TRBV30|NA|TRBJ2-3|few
CAWSARGVASTDTQYF
TGTGCCTGGAGTGCAAGGGGGGTTGCTAGCACAGATACGCAGTATTTT
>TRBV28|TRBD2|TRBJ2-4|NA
CASRGRGGIQYF
TGTGCCAGCAGGGGCCGCGGGGGCATTCAGTACTTC
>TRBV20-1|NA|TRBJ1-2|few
CSARSMNLGGAF
TGCAGTGCTAGGTCGATGAATCTGGGCGGTGCCTTC
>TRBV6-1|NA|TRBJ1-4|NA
CASSPRTDATNEKLFF
TGTGCCAGCAGTCCCAGGACAGACGCAACTAATGAAAAACTGTTTTTT
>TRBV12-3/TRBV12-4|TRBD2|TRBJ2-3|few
CASRIGGAADTQYF
TGTGCCAGCAGGATCGGGGGGGCGGCAGATACGCAGTATTTT
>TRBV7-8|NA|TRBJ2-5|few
CASSYEWGRETQYF
TGTGCCAGCAGCTACGAATGGGGGCGGGAGACCCAGTACTTC
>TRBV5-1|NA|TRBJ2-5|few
CASGMGQSQETQYF
TGCGCCAGCGGCATGGGGCAGTCCCAAGAGACCCAGTACTTC
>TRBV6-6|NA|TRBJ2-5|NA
CASRRGGGPQETQYF
TGTGCCAGCAGGCGAGGCGGGGGCCCCCAAGAGACCCAGTACTTC
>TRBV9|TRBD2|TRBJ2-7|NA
CASSVASGPYYEQYF
TGTGCCAGCAGCGTAGCTAGCGGGCCCTACTACGAGCAGTACTTC
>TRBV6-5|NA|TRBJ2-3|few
CASKPNSGSTQYF
TGTGCCAGCAAACCGAACTCGGGTTCTACGCAGTATTTT
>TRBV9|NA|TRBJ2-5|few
CASGALGETQYF
TGTGCCAGCGGGGCCCTGGGAGAGACCCAGTACTTC
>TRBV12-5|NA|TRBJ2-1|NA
CASGQGTWGATDNNEQFF
TGTGCTAGTGGCCAGGGAACATGGGGAGCGACCGATAACAATGAGCAGTTCTTC